What follows are 2 T cell receptor beta chains derived from one specimen sequenced in a study of blood T cell repertoires in COVID-19. Some clones are missing from TCRdb's copy, which holds only in-frame ones; the method was immunoSEQ multiplex PCR. Of more than 200,000 clones listed, 87% are singletons. Specimen: PBMCs or T cells enriched from blood (not recorded which). The source is a woman aged 30 to 39 with acute COVID-19.

The chain links TRBV2 to TRBJ2-2; 7 nucleotides match TRBD1. The CDR3 consists of 12 residues. The germline V gene has CDR1 SNHLY and CDR2 FYNNEI. V was clipped by 4 bases and J by 9 bases; unmatched bases: 2. The CDR3 DNA sequence: TGTGCCAGCAGTGTAGGGGGCCGGGAGCTGTTTTTT. It encodes CASSVGGRELFF. Complete variable domain (other parts from reference TRBV2 and TRBJ2-2): EPEVTQTPSHQVTQMGQEVILRCVPISNHLYFYWYRQILGQKVEFLVSFYNNEISEKSEIFDDQFSVERPDGSNFTLKIRSTKLEDSAMYFCASSVGGRELFFGEGSRLTVL.

This CDR3 reads CASSLAQGGEQFF. The DNA for the CDR3 is TGTGCCAGCAGCTTGGCCCAGGGAGGGGAGCAGTTCTTC. V is TRBV5-4 and J is TRBJ2-1; 7 bases are shared with TRBD2. V shed 0 bases, J shed 10 bases, and the junction held 4 bases outside the gene matches. In germline, CDR1 is SGHNT, CDR2 YYREEE (reference sequence). The CDR3 runs to 13 residues.